The 4 T cell receptor beta chains presented below share a single source sample, sequenced in a study of graft-versus-host responses after intestinal transplantation. Profiled with immunoSEQ multiplex PCR; TCRdb holds only in-frame clones, not every one. The table has 1,500 to 2,000 clones, around 77% seen once. Graft samples were processed, releasing intraepithelial and lamina propria lymphocytes. The sample was ileum tissue, taken 500 to 550 days after transplant. These receptors all come from a human patient who received an intestinal transplant, so some T cells may come from the graft donor.

The CDR3 loop reads CASSTGYEQYF. The DNA of the CDR3 is TGTGCCAGCTCTACAGGGTACGAGCAGTACTTC. The chain couples TRBV14 to TRBJ2-7; D is possibly TRBD1 (6 bases). Germline V gene data show CDR1 as SGHDN and CDR2 as FVKESK. Deletions cut 8 bases from V and 4 bases from J, with 9 bases between. The CDR3 sequence is 11 residues long.

This clone has just one count. The chain carries TRBV29-1 and TRBJ2-1, with D possibly being TRBD1 (6 bases). There are 13 residues in the CDR3. Trimming stripped 5 bases from V and 8 bases from J, with 16 bases between. Per germline, CDR1 SQVTM and CDR2 ANQGSEA. The CDR3 region has the DNA TGCAGCGTTCGGCAGGGGACGATAGATGAGCAGTTCTTC. Protein product: CSVRQGTIDEQFF.

This rearrangement joins TRBV7-2 to TRBJ2-3; TRBD2 matches at 11 bases. CDR1 is SGHTA, CDR2 FQGNSA, per germline. The CDR3 runs to 18 residues. V lost 4 bases to trimming and J lost 4 bases; unmatched junction nucleotides: 13. The CDR3 coding sequence is TGTGCCAGCAGCTCCGAGGCCCTAGCGGGAGGCGAGGCAGATACGCAGTATTTT. Its protein product is CASSSEALAGGEADTQYF.

This clone was counted between two and nine times. The chain employs TRBV4-1 and TRBJ2-7, with 8 positions matching TRBD2. This CDR3 contains 15 residues. Losses at the gene ends were 4 bases for V and 3 bases for J; bases not matched to a gene: 8. The V gene's germline CDR1 is MGHRA and CDR2 YSYEKL. CDR3 nucleotide sequence: TGCGCCAGCAGCCTAAAAGGACTAGCAGTCTACGAGCAGTACTTC. Amino acid sequence: CASSLKGLAVYEQYF.